One sample yielded the 10 T cell receptor beta chains listed below, sequenced in a study of blood T cell repertoires in COVID-19. The repertoire was sequenced with immunoSEQ multiplex PCR; TCRdb's copy has only in-frame clones and lacks some. The sample yields a few hundred thousand clones, around 88% seen once. The sample comprised PBMCs or T cells enriched from blood (not recorded which). The receptors shown here come from a woman in her twenties or thirties who had been exposed to COVID-19.

This chain joins TRBV7-2 and TRBJ2-7, with 7 bases that match TRBD1. Losses at the gene ends were 5 bases for V and 0 bases for J; bases not matched to a gene: 7. The CDR3 is made up of 15 amino acids. Germline V CDR1 and CDR2: SGHTA, FQGNSA. The CDR3 DNA is TGTGCCAGCAGCCTAAGACAGGGAAGCTCCTACGAGCAGTACTTC. Encoded protein: CASSLRQGSSYEQYF.

The rearrangement uses TRBV5-1 and TRBJ2-5; TRBD2 aligns across 12 bases. J was trimmed by 4 bases and V by 4 bases; bases with no gene match: 2. Germline V CDR1 and CDR2: SGHRS, YFSETQ. This CDR3 region has 14 residues. The CDR3 nucleotides are TGCGCCAGCAGCACGACTAGCGGGGGAGAGACCCAGTACTTC. This encodes CASSTTSGGETQYF.

The count of this clone is one. The chain is built from TRBV30 and TRBJ2-4, with D possibly TRBD2 on 7 matching bases. V was clipped by 3 bases and J by 0 bases, with 9 bases between them. The CDR3 is 14 residues long. From germline, CDR1 is GTSNPN and CDR2 SVGIG (reference sequence). CDR3 loop: CAWSGGLAKNIQYF. The CDR3 bases are TGTGCCTGGAGCGGGGGGCTAGCCAAAAACATTCAGTACTTC. The entire variable domain, with the rest obtained from reference TRBV30 and TRBJ2-4, is as follows: SQTIHQWPATLVQPVGSPLSLECTVEGTSNPNLYWYRQAAGRGLQLLFYSVGIGQISSEVPQNLSASRPQDRQFILSSKKLLLSDSGFYLCAWSGGLAKNIQYFGAGTRLSVL.

The chain couples TRBV6-5 to TRBJ2-7; TRBD2 is a possible D gene (5 bases). V was clipped by 6 bases and J by 3 bases, with 9 bases between them. In germline, CDR1 is MNHEY, CDR2 SVGAGI. This CDR3 spans 12 amino acids. The CDR3 protein is CASRNGVYEQYF. CDR3 in DNA: TGTGCCAGCAGAAACGGGGTCTACGAGCAGTACTTC.

This sequence joins TRBV30 and TRBJ1-5; D gene uncertain. Germline V gives CDR1 GTSNPN, CDR2 SVGIG (reference sequence). The V end lost 1 base, the J end lost 0 bases, and 10 bases lay between the germline ends. The CDR3 totals 15 residues. CDR3 nucleotide sequence: TGTGCCTGGAGTGGGGGAGCCGTTAGCAATCAGCCCCAGCATTTT. This codes for CAWSGGAVSNQPQHF.

The chain combines TRBV19 with TRBJ2-4; a weak D match, TRBD1 (7 bases). Germline V gene sequence: CDR1 LNHDA, CDR2 SQIVND (reference sequence). The CDR3 loop spans 14 amino acids. Deletions cut 5 bases from V and 1 base from J, with 9 bases between. The CDR3 DNA sequence: TGTGCCAGTAGTGCGGGACAGGCCAAAAACATTCAGTACTTC. Encoded protein: CASSAGQAKNIQYF.

This clone was recorded once. This sequence joins TRBV5-6 and TRBJ1-5; no definite D call. Between the trimmed V and J ends, which lost 4 bases and 7 bases, there was a span of 21 bases. CDR1 and CDR2 from the germline V gene are SGHDT and YYEEEE. This CDR3 contains 16 residues. This chain's CDR3 is CASSPGEGRPGQPQHF. The DNA of the CDR3 is TGTGCCAGCAGCCCCGGAGAGGGCAGGCCGGGCCAGCCCCAGCATTTT.

CDR3 coding DNA: TGTGCCAGCTCACCATTCGCCGGGACAGGGAACGGCTACACCTTC. This sequence encodes CASSPFAGTGNGYTF. J is TRBJ1-2 and V is TRBV18; 9 bases are shared with TRBD1. V shed 2 bases and J 8 bases; nucleotides not matched to a gene: 9. Germline V gives CDR1 KGHSH, CDR2 LQKENI. The CDR3 is 15 residues long.

The chain carries TRBV7-6 and TRBJ1-5, with 11 bases identical to TRBD1. CDR3 length: 17 residues. Unmatched junction bases numbered 8, after V lost 4 bases and J lost 3 bases. CDR1 SGHVS and CDR2 FNYEAQ come from the germline V gene. CDR3 protein: CASSWGTGGINNQPQHF. The CDR3 nucleotides read TGTGCCAGCAGCTGGGGGACAGGGGGGATAAACAATCAGCCCCAGCATTTT.

V is TRBV5-4 and J is TRBJ1-2, with D unresolved. The germline V gene has CDR1 SGHNT and CDR2 YYREEE (reference sequence). V was pared by 3 bases and J by 9 bases, with 21 bases between. The CDR3 is 15 amino acids. DNA of the CDR3: TGTGCCAGCAGCTCCGACACACCCCCAATTCGGCGCTACACCTTC. Translating it yields CASSSDTPPIRRYTF.